This paragraph reports one T cell receptor beta chain. Its antigen is not identified. All the people who gave samples were healthy bone marrow donors. This sample was included in a study of cytomegalovirus exposure and HLA in healthy donors. Findings and caveats of the study: Reportedly, a later analysis found an Asian-associated ancestry cluster had fewer N-insertions than the approximately 670-donor mean. Within an earlier analysis, most TCR beta V segments proved productive either about 90% or about 30% of the time. It was reportedly the case that the classifier diagnosed cytomegalovirus status with high specificity and sensitivity.

In the PCR, 60 Vbeta and 13 Jbeta primers were used. Here immunoSEQ multiplex PCR was the method, and the copy in TCRdb shows in-frame clones only, minus some. The sample yields 150,000 to 200,000 clones, roughly nine tenths seen once. CDR3 length: 14 amino acids. Germline-derived CDR1 and CDR2 are WSHSY and SAAADI. Trimming shortened V by 8 bases and J by 4 bases, and 17 bases separated the two germline ends. V gene TRBV10-2 combines with J gene TRBJ2-5, with D maybe TRBD2 (5 bases). The sequence derives from a girl under three years old in good health and CMV-seronegative. Sequenced: PBMCs. CDR3 DNA sequence: TGCGCCAGCGGGGATTTCATGGGGAGAGAGACCCAGTACTTC. Translation: CASGDFMGRETQYF.